Listed below are T cell receptor beta chains from one sample, sequenced in a study of blood T cell repertoires in COVID-19. Produced via immunoSEQ multiplex PCR; TCRdb's table is partial and in-frame only. The table shows some 17,000 clones, with roughly four fifths occurring only once. Sequences were obtained from peripheral blood. Receptor source: a woman in her 70s with active COVID-19. Both conserved end residues are part of each CDR3. Fields, in order: CDR3 protein, J gene, CDR3 length, V gene.

CATASRDTQYF,TRBJ2-3,11,TRBV24-1
CASSPSTGGNEKLFF,TRBJ1-4,15,TRBV5-1
CASSEVNEQYF,TRBJ2-7,11,TRBV6-1
CASSGQKRNTEAFF,TRBJ1-1,14,TRBV28
CASSQDLGRQETQYF,TRBJ2-5,15,TRBV4-3
CASSEGMTGPNQPQHF,TRBJ1-5,16,TRBV2
CASSYREYSYNEQFF,TRBJ2-1,15,TRBV6-5
CATSRDSRSTRYF,TRBJ2-4,13,TRBV15
CASSPPGGLGGYTF,TRBJ1-2,14,TRBV7-2
CASSFKETQYF,TRBJ2-5,11,TRBV11-2
CASSATGTTNEKLFF,TRBJ1-4,15,TRBV9
CASSFRALDTYEQYF,TRBJ2-7,15,TRBV7-2
CASSYSEGVASYEQYF,TRBJ2-7,16,TRBV6-5
CASSLTSGTYNEQFF,TRBJ2-1,15,TRBV2
CASSFFSSGRRPYEQYF,TRBJ2-7,17,TRBV27
CAISRDSNTGELFF,TRBJ2-2,14,TRBV10-3
CASSSLGLSNEQFF,TRBJ2-1,14,TRBV11-3
CASSADRDRGGGANQPQHF,TRBJ1-5,19,TRBV9
CASSPRTSGSTDTQYF,TRBJ2-3,16,TRBV3-1/TRBV3-2
CASRITGGLNTEAFF,TRBJ1-1,15,TRBV2
CSVEGGLPGQGFSTDTQYF,TRBJ2-3,19,TRBV29-1
CASSLSESSYNEQFF,TRBJ2-1,15,TRBV27
CASSQQGQGGGYTF,TRBJ1-2,14,TRBV3-1/TRBV3-2
CASSDQTGETQYF,TRBJ2-5,13,TRBV9
CASRNLDGGQETQYF,TRBJ2-5,15,TRBV6-4
CASSLVGGSYEQYF,TRBJ2-7,14,TRBV5-8
CASSEAETNEQFF,TRBJ2-1,13,TRBV6-1
CASSLRRRGTSTDTQYF,TRBJ2-3,17,TRBV7-2
CASRPTGRSNEQYF,TRBJ2-7,14,TRBV6-5
CASSYGTGSNEQYF,TRBJ2-7,14,TRBV6-5
CASSLVGPEQYF,TRBJ2-7,12,TRBV7-9
CASSPEGQKNTEAFF,TRBJ1-1,15,TRBV3-1/TRBV3-2
CASLRTSRRTDTQYF,TRBJ2-3,15,TRBV2
CASSDRGSGANVLTF,TRBJ2-6,15,TRBV2
CASSLSGGKRVDEQFF,TRBJ2-1,16,TRBV7-3
CASSRGLAGINEQFF,TRBJ2-1,15,TRBV3-1/TRBV3-2
CATSDRGRTDTQYF,TRBJ2-3,14,TRBV19
CASSHGVSGFDEKLFF,TRBJ1-4,16,TRBV3-1/TRBV3-2
CASSFSGKETQYF,TRBJ2-5,13,TRBV7-3
CASSPVVGAGGTDTQYF,TRBJ2-3,17,TRBV4-1
CAGGEGSYEQYF,TRBJ2-7,12,TRBV25-1
CASSYLPTEAFF,TRBJ1-1,12,TRBV6-6
CASSSQGIGEFF,TRBJ2-1,12,TRBV28
CASSPGLGDFNEQFF,TRBJ2-1,15,TRBV9